The TCR beta chain described here comes from a study of blood T cell repertoires in COVID-19 (dated by TCRdb to the early 2020s). Notes on the research overall: The collaborator samples originated in the United States, Italy and Spain and spanned the acute and convalescent phases of COVID-19. Samples were obtained from the ongoing ImmuneRACE study (first 160 participants) and from over 1,000 subjects provided by 6 global collaborators. Where available, HLA class I and class II types were obtained from metadata supplied by the sample provider rather than from assay-based typing. The repertoires were released in a freely available public database intended as a resource for research on the immune response to SARS-CoV-2. Nearly every sample came with metadata listing a de-identified subject ID, COVID-19 status, age in years and sex. The prospective study material was composed of cDNA or gDNA derived from T cells, B-cell-depleted T cells, or PBMCs. The dataset comprised deeply sampled blood TCRbeta repertoires from subjects exposed to, actively infected with, or recovered from COVID-19.

About this clone itself: The specificity of this receptor is unknown. Per-nucleotide qualities are absent, and no much larger clonotype sits a single base away.

TCRbeta CDR3 regions were amplified from genomic DNA by means of the immunoSEQ Assay, a bias-controlled multiplex PCR. The study's own analysis went as follows. Nucleated cell counts per sample were estimated from amplification of reference gene primers within the assay. To quantify the absolute abundance of each unique TCRbeta CDR3 rearrangement, sequence reads were collapsed and filtered. For each sample, productive Simpson clonality was calculated as the square root of Simpson's diversity index across productive rearrangements. TCRdb holds this immuneACCESS table with in-frame rearrangements only. Some clones are missing; in checked studies, unresolved V genes explain under half, and the rest has no known cause. V and J calls plus clone size are reproduced from that table; the DNA served to infer D and trimming. For this sample there are over 25,000 clones; around 90% appear just once. The ten largest account for approximately 8.9% of the sample.

The CDR3 contains 13 residues, cysteine and phenylalanine counted. The sequence is cut down to CDR3 DNA, 39 bases in frame from base 1. The germline V gene yields SGHRS for CDR1 and YFSETQ for CDR2. The germline ends are 10 bases apart after V is trimmed by 6 bases and J by 1 base. What the research found in general, with its limitations: Clinical and demographic metadata were provided uncurated, with the amount varying by source and participant.

Collaborating institutions collected whole blood in K2EDTA tubes following their own protocols. For TCRbeta analysis, collaborators shipped samples as frozen whole blood, isolated PBMCs, or DNA extracted from either of those sample types. The material sequenced was peripheral blood. The clonotype comes from a man in his 70s with active or convalescent COVID-19. Recombination connected TRBV5-1 to TRBJ1-1; 5 matching bases give a weak D call of TRBD1. The nucleotide sequence reads as follows: TGCGCCAGCAAATTCACAGGGAACACTGAAGCTTTCTTT. It specifies CASKFTGNTEAFF.